This TCR beta chain was recovered during a study of blood T cell repertoires in COVID-19. The CDR3 runs 14 residues. The junction had 6 bases not matched to a gene; V was cut back by 4 bases and J by 3 bases. The germline CDR1 and CDR2 sequences are LGHDT and YNNKEL (reference sequence). The table came from immunoSEQ multiplex PCR; TCRdb's copy has only in-frame clones and leaves some out. The data show approximately 140,000 clones, approximately 87% seen once. The sequencing input was PBMCs or T cells enriched from blood (not recorded which). This rearrangement joins TRBV3-1 (or the pseudogene TRBV3-2) to TRBJ2-7, with TRBD1 identical over 7 bases. The receptor was isolated from a man between 45 and 60 years old in a cohort exposed to, infected with or recovered from COVID-19 (not recorded which). Here the CDR3 reads CASSLGTDLYEQYF. The CDR3 DNA reads as TGTGCCAGCAGCCTGGGGACAGACCTCTACGAGCAGTACTTC.